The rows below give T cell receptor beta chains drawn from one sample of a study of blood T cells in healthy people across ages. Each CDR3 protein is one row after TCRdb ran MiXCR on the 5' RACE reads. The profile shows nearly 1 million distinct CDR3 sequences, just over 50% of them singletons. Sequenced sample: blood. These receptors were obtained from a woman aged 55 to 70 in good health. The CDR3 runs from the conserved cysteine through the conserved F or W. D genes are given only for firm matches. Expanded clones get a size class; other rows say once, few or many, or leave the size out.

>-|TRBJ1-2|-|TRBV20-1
TGCGGGGGCTCCGGCTACACCTTC
CGGSGYTF
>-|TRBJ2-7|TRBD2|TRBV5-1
TGCGCCAGCAGTGTAACTAGCGGGAGATACGAGCAGTACTTC
CASSVTSGRYEQYF
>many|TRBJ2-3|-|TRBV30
TGTGCCTGGAGGGGGGGGCGATTTTCAACAGATACGCAGTATTTT
CAWRGGRFSTDTQYF
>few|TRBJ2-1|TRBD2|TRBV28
TGTGCCCATCAGGCTAGCGGATACAATGAGCAGTTCTTC
CAHQASGYNEQFF
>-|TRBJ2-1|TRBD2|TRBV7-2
TGTGCCAGCAGCTTAGTCGGGGCTAGCGGGGCGAATGAGCAGTTCTTC
CASSLVGASGANEQFF
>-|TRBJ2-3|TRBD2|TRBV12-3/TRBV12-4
TGTGCCAGCAGTTTCGGACTAGCGGGAGCAGATACGCAGTATTTT
CASSFGLAGADTQYF
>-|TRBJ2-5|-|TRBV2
TGTGCCAGCAGCGGTGGACTGGGGGGAGAGACCCAGTACTTC
CASSGGLGGETQYF
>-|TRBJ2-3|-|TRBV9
TGTGCCAGCAGCGGTACTGACAGATTCACACATACGCAGTATTTT
CASSGTDRFTHTQYF
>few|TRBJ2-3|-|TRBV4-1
TGCGCCAGCAGCCAACTGTTAAGGTCCCCAGATACGCAGTATTTT
CASSQLLRSPDTQYF
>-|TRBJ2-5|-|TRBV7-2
TGTGCCAGCAGCTTTGCTCTACTACAAGAGACCCAGTACTTC
CASSFALLQETQYF
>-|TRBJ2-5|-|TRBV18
TGTGCCAGCTCACTTCGGCGGGGGCCGGAGACCCAGTACTTC
CASSLRRGPETQYF
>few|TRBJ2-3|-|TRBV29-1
TGCAGCGCACTTAGGGATACGCAGTATTTT
CSALRDTQYF
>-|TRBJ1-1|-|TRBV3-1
TGTGCCAGCAGCCAGCTGGGGAACACTGAAGCTTTCTTT
CASSQLGNTEAFF
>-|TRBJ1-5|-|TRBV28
TGTGCCAGCAGTTTGCGGGAACAGCCCCAGCATTTT
CASSLREQPQHF
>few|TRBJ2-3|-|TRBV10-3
TGTGCCATCAGTGAGGCAGCGGGCAGAAGTAATACGCAGTATTTT
CAISEAAGRSNTQYF
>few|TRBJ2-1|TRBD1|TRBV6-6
TGTGCCAGCAGTTACTCTCCCGGGACAGGGAAGTTCTTC
CASSYSPGTGKFF
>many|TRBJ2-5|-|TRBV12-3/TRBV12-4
TGTGCCAGCAGTCCTATAGGGAGGACCCAGTACTTC
CASSPIGRTQYF
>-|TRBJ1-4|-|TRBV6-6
TGTGCCAGCAGTAGGACTTTAGAAGAAAAACTGTTTTTT
CASSRTLEEKLFF
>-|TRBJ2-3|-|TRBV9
TGTGCCAGCAGCGTAGCTGTGGGTAGGGCAGATACGCAGTATTTT
CASSVAVGRADTQYF
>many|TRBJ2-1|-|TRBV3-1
TGTGCCAGCAGCCAAGGCCTTTCTGGCAACAATGAGCAGTTCTTC
CASSQGLSGNNEQFF
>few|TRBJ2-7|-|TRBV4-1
TGCGCCAGCAGCCAAGAGCTACTCGGGGCCTACGAGCAGTACTTC
CASSQELLGAYEQYF
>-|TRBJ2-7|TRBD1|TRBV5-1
TGCGCCAGCAGCGGGACAGGGAGTGACTACGAGCAGTACTTC
CASSGTGSDYEQYF
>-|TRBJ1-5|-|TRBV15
TGTGCCACCAGTCGAGACGGCTACAATCAGCCCCAGCATTTT
CATSRDGYNQPQHF
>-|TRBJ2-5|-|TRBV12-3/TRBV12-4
TGTGCCAGCAGCCAAATAGAGGGGACCCAGTACTTC
CASSQIEGTQYF
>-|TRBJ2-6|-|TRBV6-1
TGTGCCAGCAGTGAAGTCCAAACTGGGGCCAACGTCCTGACTTTC
CASSEVQTGANVLTF
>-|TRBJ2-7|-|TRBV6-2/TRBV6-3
TGTGCCGACACCCCGGCCGGGTCCTACGAGCAGTACTTC
CADTPAGSYEQYF
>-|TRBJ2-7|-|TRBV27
TGTGCCAGCAGTATCCTTAGCAGGTCCGGCAATGAGCAGTACTTC
CASSILSRSGNEQYF
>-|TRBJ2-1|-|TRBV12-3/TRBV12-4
TGTGCCAGCAGTCCCCGGGGTAGCGGCTACAATGAGCAGTTCTTC
CASSPRGSGYNEQFF
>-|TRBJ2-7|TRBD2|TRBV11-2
TGTGCCAGCAGCTCGCTAGGACTAGCGACTTACTACGAGCAGTACTTC
CASSSLGLATYYEQYF
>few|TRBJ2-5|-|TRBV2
TGTGCCAGCAGTGAAACCTATACAGGACCCCAAGAGACCCAGTACTTC
CASSETYTGPQETQYF
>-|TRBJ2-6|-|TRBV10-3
TGTGCCATCAGTGAGGGGGCCTGGGCCAACGTCCTGACTTTC
CAISEGAWANVLTF
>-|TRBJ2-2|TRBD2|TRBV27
TGTGCCAGCAGTTCCACCCGACTAGCGTCCGCCGGGGAGCTGTTTTTT
CASSSTRLASAGELFF
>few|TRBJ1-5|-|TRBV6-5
TGTGCCAGCAGTTACAGGGAGGGTTATCAGCCCCAGCATTTT
CASSYREGYQPQHF
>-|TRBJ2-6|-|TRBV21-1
TGTGCCGAGGGCACTGGGGCCAACGTCCTGACTTTC
CAEGTGANVLTF
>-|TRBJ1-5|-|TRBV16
TGTGCCAGCAGCCCCCACAGGGACAATCCCCTTAATCAGCCCCAGCATTTT
CASSPHRDNPLNQPQHF
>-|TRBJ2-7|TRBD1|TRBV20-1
TGCAGTGCTAGAGCGGGACAGGGGGGCTACGAGCAGTACTTC
CSARAGQGGYEQYF
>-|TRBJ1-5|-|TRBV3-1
TGTGCCAGCAGCCCACGAGGGCGGGATGATCAGCCCCAGCATTTT
CASSPRGRDDQPQHF
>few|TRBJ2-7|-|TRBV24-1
TGTGCCACCAGTGATTCTGCCAGGGGTTTGCACGAGCAGTACTTC
CATSDSARGLHEQYF
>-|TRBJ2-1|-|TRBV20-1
TGCAGTGCTAGAGATATGGCCGGGAGCTCCTACAATGAGCAGTTCTTC
CSARDMAGSSYNEQFF
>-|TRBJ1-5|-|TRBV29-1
TGCAGCGTTGGCCGGCAGATGGATAGCAATCAGCCCCAGCATTTT
CSVGRQMDSNQPQHF
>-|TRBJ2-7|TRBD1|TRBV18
TGTGCCAGCTCACAGACAGGGGGAACGCCCTACGAGCAGTACTTC
CASSQTGGTPYEQYF
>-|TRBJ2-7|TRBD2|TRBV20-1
TGCAGGGCCTCGGGAGGCCTTCCCTACGAGCAGTACTTC
CRASGGLPYEQYF